This T cell receptor beta chain appears in the sequencing data of a study of beta chain features in type 1 diabetes. Looking at the study overall: Patients did not differ from healthy donors in age, gender or cell yield.

The CDR3 loop spans 15 amino acids. Trimming removed 2 bases from V and 6 bases from J, with 14 bases in between. Per germline, CDR1 MNHEY and CDR2 SMNVEV (reference sequence). Comments on this clone: Its antigen is unknown.

The study, taken as a whole, reports: Researchers cautioned that cDNA sequencing could over-represent cells with high TCR expression. The naive, central memory and Treg TCRB repertoires showed an apparent similarity that was greater among patients than among healthy donors. Type 1 diabetes patients had TCRB CDR3s that were shorter (moderately but significantly so) in all four CD4+ subsets. When VDJ junctions were examined, type 1 diabetes patients showed fewer insertions and more deletions.

Sequenced material consisted of expressed TCRB transcripts (all of the isolated RNA was reverse transcribed). Data came from immunoSEQ multiplex PCR; TCRdb stores just in-frame clones and leaves some out. The sample contains roughly 160,000 clones, around 7.9% of which appear only once. The V gene is TRBV27, the J gene TRBJ2-1; possibly TRBD2 for D (6 bases). The sample was central memory CD4+ T cells from blood. This TCR was sampled from a man younger than 30 with type 1 diabetes. The CDR3 bases are TGTGCCAGCAGTTTACTCTCTAGCGCCATCAATGAGCAGTTCTTC. This translates into CASSLLSSAINEQFF.